What follows are 30 T cell receptor beta chains derived from one specimen sequenced in a study of identifying expanded T cells in peripheral blood. The assay was immunoSEQ multiplex PCR, and TCRdb's table has in-frame clones only and misses some. The sample contains about 100,000 clones, approximately 89% of which appear only once. Sequenced input: blood. The receptor source for this set is a person between 18 and 75 years old in good health.

CDR3 bases: TGTGCCAGTCCTCCGGGACTAGGGGGATACGAGCAGTACTTC. Protein: CASPPGLGGYEQYF. The chain is built from TRBV6-1 and TRBJ2-7; 8 bases align to TRBD2. The germline gives CDR1 MNHNS, CDR2 SASEGT. The trim removed 9 bases at V and 4 bases at J, leaving 11 bases unmatched. The CDR3 has 14 residues.

The rearrangement joins TRBV7-2 to TRBJ2-2; D gene uncertain. CDR3 length: 16 amino acids. V was pared by 5 bases and J by 0 bases, with 13 bases between. Germline-derived CDR1 and CDR2 are SGHTA and FQGNSA. The CDR3 loop reads CASSRRGVANTGELFF. DNA for the CDR3: TGTGCCAGCAGCCGCCGCGGAGTTGCGAACACCGGGGAGCTGTTTTTT.

This clone was seen once. The V and J genes are TRBV6-1 and TRBJ2-1; TRBD2 aligns across 11 bases. V was clipped by 1 base and J by 2 bases; unmatched bases: 4. The CDR3 has 17 residues. In germline, CDR1 is MNHNS, CDR2 SASEGT. This CDR3 reads CASSEEGLAVTYNEQFF. The CDR3 DNA reads as TGTGCCAGCAGTGAAGAGGGACTAGCGGTGACCTACAATGAGCAGTTCTTC.

V is TRBV6-1 and J is TRBJ1-2; D is undetermined. From germline, CDR1 is MNHNS and CDR2 SASEGT. Deletions cut 5 bases from V and 0 bases from J, with 13 bases between. CDR3 size: 15 residues. The CDR3 sequence: CASSSRRTSNYGYTF. CDR3 nucleotides: TGTGCCAGCAGTTCTCGACGAACCTCTAACTATGGCTACACCTTC.

J is TRBJ2-2 and V is TRBV19; D ambiguous. The CDR3 covers 15 residues. Germline CDR1 and CDR2: LNHDA and SQIVND (reference sequence). Trimming removed 3 bases from V and 8 bases from J, with 16 bases in between. The CDR3 reads CASSMGSSLGGELFF. CDR3 nucleotide sequence: TGTGCCAGTAGTATGGGGTCAAGTCTTGGGGGGGAGCTGTTTTTT.

In regard to this clone: A junction boundary mismatches the germline segment, possibly from a read error. V is TRBV5-1 and J is TRBJ2-3, with D possibly TRBD1 on 5 matching bases. The CDR3 is 14 amino acids. Germline assignment: CDR1 SGHRS and CDR2 YFSETQ. Written as DNA, the CDR3 is TGCACCAGCAGGGCTTCAGGGAGCACAGATACGCAGTATTTT. Protein product: CTSRASGSTDTQYF.

The chain recombines TRBV5-1 with TRBJ2-2; D is unresolved. The CDR3 spans 15 residues. Germline loops: CDR1 SGHRS, CDR2 YFSETQ. V shed 0 bases and J shed 0 bases, with 6 bases lying between them. The CDR3 nucleotides read TGCGCCAGCAGCTTGGACAGTCCGAACACCGGGGAGCTGTTTTTT. Protein product: CASSLDSPNTGELFF.

The J gene is TRBJ2-7, the V gene TRBV29-1; TRBD1 is a possible D gene (5 bases). Trimming cost V 7 bases and J 4 bases, with 11 bases left between them. Germline-derived CDR1 and CDR2 are SQVTM and ANQGSEA. This CDR3 is built from 11 residues. This CDR3 is CSARNRYEQYF. The DNA for the CDR3 is TGCAGCGCTAGAAACAGGTACGAGCAGTACTTC.

This sequence joins TRBV5-6 and TRBJ2-1; D is perhaps TRBD1 or TRBD2 (5 bases each). V was trimmed by 6 bases and J by 9 bases, leaving 16 bases between them. Germline values: CDR1 SGHDT, CDR2 YYEEEE. This CDR3 spans 13 amino acids. CDR3 sequence (DNA): TGTGCCAGCAATCGGGACGTAGGATTTGAGCAGTTCTTC. Translated: CASNRDVGFEQFF.

The chain recombines TRBV30 with TRBJ1-2; D may be TRBD1 (5 bases). CDR1 and CDR2 from the germline V gene are GTSNPN and SVGIG (reference sequence). This CDR3 spans 13 amino acids. The V end was cut by 4 bases, the J end by 8 bases, with 17 bases between. For the CDR3, the DNA is TGTGCCTGGACCAAATCGGGGCGACAGGGCTACACCTTC. It is translated as CAWTKSGRQGYTF.

The V call is TRBV6-5, the J call TRBJ1-1; 8 nucleotides agree with TRBD1. This CDR3 is 15 amino acids long. Per germline, CDR1 MNHEY and CDR2 SVGAGI. V was pared by 5 bases and J by 5 bases, with 10 bases of the junction left unmatched. The DNA of the CDR3 is TGTGCCAGCAGTCCTAGGACAGGGCGGGGGACTGAAGCTTTCTTT. Its translation: CASSPRTGRGTEAFF.

This chain uses TRBV4-2 with TRBJ2-1, with 7 bases that match TRBD2. Unmatched junction bases numbered 8, after V lost 2 bases and J lost 4 bases. Germline V gives CDR1 LGHNA, CDR2 YNFKEQ. CDR3 length: 16 residues. The DNA for the CDR3 is TGTGCCAGCAGCCAATTGGGGCTAGCGGTATACAATGAGCAGTTCTTC. Its protein is CASSQLGLAVYNEQFF.

The rearrangement uses TRBV30 and TRBJ2-5; D possibly corresponds to TRBD2 (7 bases). CDR1 is GTSNPN, CDR2 SVGIG, per germline (reference sequence). V was trimmed by 2 bases and J by 4 bases, leaving 14 bases between them. The CDR3 is 14 amino acids. The CDR3 coding sequence is TGTGCCTGGAGTAGGCTGGGAGGGGGAGAGACCCAGTACTTC. This sequence encodes CAWSRLGGGETQYF.

Note on this clone: This sample also contains other DNA sequences that code for the same CDR3. The chain combines TRBV5-1 with TRBJ2-7; D remains unclear. The germline V gene encodes CDR1 SGHRS and CDR2 YFSETQ. CDR3 length: 11 amino acids. Trimming removed 4 bases from V and 2 bases from J, with 4 bases in between. CDR3 sequence reads: CASSTAYEQYF. The CDR3 region has the DNA TGCGCCAGCAGCACCGCCTACGAGCAGTACTTC.

The genes are TRBV5-4 and TRBJ2-7; D gene unclear. The CDR3 loop spans 13 amino acids. V was trimmed by 0 bases and J by 3 bases, leaving 7 bases between them. CDR1 is SGHNT, CDR2 YYREEE, per germline (reference sequence). The CDR3 sequence: CASSLESYYEQYF. The CDR3 DNA sequence: TGTGCCAGCAGCTTGGAGTCCTACTACGAGCAGTACTTC.

CDR3 amino acids: CATSRDRVEQYF. The CDR3 DNA reads TGTGCCACCAGCAGAGATAGGGTCGAGCAGTACTTC. V usage is TRBV15 and J usage is TRBJ2-7; D is undetermined. V was cut by 0 bases and J by 6 bases, with 6 bases left in between. Germline V CDR1 and CDR2: LNHNV, YYDKDF (reference sequence). The CDR3 is 12 amino acids.

The chain links TRBV4-1 to TRBJ2-7, with a tentative D call TRBD2 (7 bases). V was cut by 1 base and J by 5 bases, with 15 bases left in between. The CDR3 spans 15 residues. CDR1 and CDR2 from the germline V gene are MGHRA and YSYEKL. The CDR3 DNA sequence: TGCGCCAGCAGCCAAGCGTGGGGGGGCCAACACGAGCAGTACTTC. Its protein product is CASSQAWGGQHEQYF.

The chain carries TRBV6-6 and TRBJ2-5; weak D call: TRBD2 (5 bases). With 7 bases removed from V and 5 bases from J, the gap between germline ends came to 8 bases. The length of the CDR3 is 11 residues. CDR1 and CDR2 from the germline V gene are MNHNY and SVGAGI (reference sequence). CDR3 in DNA: TGTGCCAGCAAGGGCGGGGAGACCCAGTACTTC. Translated, it gives CASKGGETQYF.

The chain employs TRBV5-1 and TRBJ2-2; 7 nucleotides match TRBD1. The length of the CDR3 is 15 residues. The ends lost 3 bases at V and 0 bases at J; junction bases unmatched: 2. The germline CDR1 and CDR2 sequences are SGHRS and YFSETQ. CDR3 DNA: TGCGCCAGCAGCTCGGGACAGCCGAACACCGGGGAGCTGTTTTTT. Encoded protein: CASSSGQPNTGELFF.

This chain connects TRBV5-4 to TRBJ2-5; D is tentatively TRBD1 or TRBD2 (7 bases each). The CDR3 is 14 amino acids. V was trimmed by 4 bases and J by 2 bases, leaving 12 bases between them. CDR1 and CDR2 (germline): SGHNT, YYREEE (reference sequence). The CDR3 sequence is CASSPGGGQETQYF. The CDR3 DNA reads as TGTGCCAGCAGCCCAGGGGGGGGTCAAGAGACCCAGTACTTC.

V is TRBV7-9 and J is TRBJ2-2; tentatively, D is TRBD2 (6 bases). The CDR3 contains 13 residues. Germline CDR1 and CDR2: SEHNR and FQNEAQ (reference sequence). V was clipped by 8 bases and J by 5 bases, with 12 bases between them. The CDR3 bases are TGTGCCAGCGCGGCGGGAACAACCGGGGAGCTGTTTTTT. It is translated as CASAAGTTGELFF.

The V gene is TRBV5-6, the J gene TRBJ1-1; TRBD1 agrees at 9 bases. This CDR3 contains 14 residues. Per the germline V gene, CDR1 is SGHDT and CDR2 is YYEEEE. V trimming: 0 bases; J trimming: 3 bases; junction bases outside the gene matches: 0. The CDR3: CASSLGTGDTEAFF. DNA for the CDR3: TGTGCCAGCAGCTTGGGGACAGGGGACACTGAAGCTTTCTTT.

This clone was seen a handful of times. The genes are TRBV19 and TRBJ2-2; 11 positions agree with TRBD2. The CDR3 is 16 residues long. The germline CDR1 and CDR2 sequences are LNHDA and SQIVND (reference sequence). Trimming removed 4 bases from V and 6 bases from J; junction bases left unmatched: 7. CDR3 DNA: TGTGCCAGTAGTAGAGCAGGGGGACTAGCGGCCGGGGAGCTGTTTTTT. As protein: CASSRAGGLAAGELFF.

The rearrangement uses TRBV5-4 and TRBJ2-3, with 14 bases lining up with TRBD2. CDR3 length equals 16 residues. In germline, CDR1 is SGHNT, CDR2 YYREEE (reference sequence). V lost 4 bases to trimming and J lost 4 bases; unmatched junction nucleotides: 5. CDR3 coding DNA: TGTGCCAGCAGCCCGGGACTAGCGGGAGCGGCAGATACGCAGTATTTT. It specifies CASSPGLAGAADTQYF.

The rearrangement uses TRBV5-1 and TRBJ2-7; D is possibly TRBD2 (6 bases). Germline assignment: CDR1 SGHRS and CDR2 YFSETQ. The V and J ends lost 5 bases and 1 base respectively, with 19 bases between them. The CDR3 runs to 16 residues. The CDR3 sequence is CASREGWLAQSYEQYF. The CDR3 bases are TGCGCCAGCAGGGAAGGCTGGCTAGCGCAATCCTACGAGCAGTACTTC.

The V call is TRBV20-1, the J call TRBJ1-1; D is undetermined. CDR1 and CDR2 from the germline V gene are DFQATT and SNEGSKA (reference sequence). Trimming removed 5 bases at V and 1 base at J, with 5 bases between. The CDR3 totals 11 residues. Written as DNA, the CDR3 is TGCAGTGCTCACGGGAACACTGAAGCTTTCTTT. Its translation is CSAHGNTEAFF.

The chain joins TRBV2 to TRBJ2-7, with D possibly being TRBD1 (6 bases). This CDR3 has 14 amino acids. V was trimmed by 7 bases and J by 6 bases, leaving 19 bases between them. The germline CDR1 and CDR2 sequences are SNHLY and FYNNEI. The CDR3 DNA sequence: TGTGCCAGCACCAGAGAGGGGGTCCCCCTCGAGCAGTACTTC. Translated: CASTREGVPLEQYF. Full variable domain (remainder filled in from reference TRBV2 and TRBJ2-7): EPEVTQTPSHQVTQMGQEVILRCVPISNHLYFYWYRQILGQKVEFLVSFYNNEISEKSEIFDDQFSVERPDGSNFTLKIRSTKLEDSAMYFCASTREGVPLEQYFGPGTRLTVT.

The chain joins TRBV5-6 to TRBJ2-7; maybe TRBD1 (5 bases). V lost 3 bases and J 3 bases, leaving 19 bases between the germline ends. This CDR3 has 16 residues. Per germline, CDR1 SGHDT and CDR2 YYEEEE. The CDR3 nucleotides read TGTGCCAGCAGCTGCGGACACCCCGGTCGGTACTACGAGCAGTACTTC. This codes for CASSCGHPGRYYEQYF.

This rearrangement joins TRBV2 to TRBJ1-6; TRBD1 matches at 7 bases. This CDR3 has 16 residues. After removal of 5 bases from V and 3 bases from J, the junction contained 7 bases not matched to a gene. Germline assignment: CDR1 SNHLY and CDR2 FYNNEI. The DNA of the CDR3 is TGTGCCAGCAGTCAAACAGGGGCTGACTATAATTCACCCCTCCACTTT. It specifies CASSQTGADYNSPLHF.

The chain combines TRBV5-4 with TRBJ1-2, with 8 bases that match TRBD1. The CDR3 totals 17 residues. The germline V gene encodes CDR1 SGHNT and CDR2 YYREEE (reference sequence). V shed 0 bases and J 0 bases; nucleotides not matched to a gene: 7. CDR3 DNA: TGTGCCAGCAGCTTGGGGGCAGGGGGCGCATCTAACTATGGCTACACCTTC. It is translated as CASSLGAGGASNYGYTF.